This T cell receptor beta chain was sequenced in a study of T cell responses to AZD1222 COVID-19 vaccine. Germline V gene lookup returns CDR1 SNHLY and CDR2 FYNNEI. The CDR3 consists of 14 residues. Trimming removed 6 bases at V and 0 bases at J, with 9 bases between. Concerning this clone: As yet, its antigen is unknown.

General study points: Vaccine-associated CD4 TCRs ranged over spike, dominating at 160-218 and 743-854.

The method was immunoSEQ multiplex PCR; TCRdb's version includes in-frame clones alone and lacks a portion of them. The sample records around 120,000 clones, 92% being singletons. This rearrangement joins TRBV2 to TRBJ1-5; TRBD1 is a possible D gene (6 bases). This TCR came from an adult in good health. Sequences were derived from peripheral blood, sampled on day 0 of AZD1222 vaccination. Here the CDR3 DNA reads TGTGCCAGCAGAGGGGGTAATAGCAATCAGCCCCAGCATTTT. It is translated as CASRGGNSNQPQHF.